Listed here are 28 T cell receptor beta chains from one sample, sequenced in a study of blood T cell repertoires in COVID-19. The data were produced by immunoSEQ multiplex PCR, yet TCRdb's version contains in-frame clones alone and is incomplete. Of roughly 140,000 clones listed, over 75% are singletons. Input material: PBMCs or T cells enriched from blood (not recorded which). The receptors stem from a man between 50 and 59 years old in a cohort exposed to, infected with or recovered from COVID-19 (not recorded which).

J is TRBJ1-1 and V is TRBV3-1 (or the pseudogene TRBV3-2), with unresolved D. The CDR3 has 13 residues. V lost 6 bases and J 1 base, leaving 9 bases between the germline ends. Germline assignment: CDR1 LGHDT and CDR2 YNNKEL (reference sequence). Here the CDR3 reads CASSYPENTEAFF. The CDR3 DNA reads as TGTGCCAGCAGTTATCCAGAGAACACTGAAGCTTTCTTT.

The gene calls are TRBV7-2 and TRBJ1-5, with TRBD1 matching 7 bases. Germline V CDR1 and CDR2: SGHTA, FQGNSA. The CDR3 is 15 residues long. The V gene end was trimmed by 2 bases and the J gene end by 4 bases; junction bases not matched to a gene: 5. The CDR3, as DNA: TGTGCCAGCAGCTTAACGGGACAGACTAATCAGCCCCAGCATTTT. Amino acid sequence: CASSLTGQTNQPQHF. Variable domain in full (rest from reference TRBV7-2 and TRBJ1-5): GAGVSQSPSNKVTEKGKDVELRCDPISGHTALYWYRQSLGQGLEFLIYFQGNSAPDKSGLPSDRFSAERTGGSVSTLTIQRTQQEDSAVYLCASSLTGQTNQPQHFGDGTRLSIL.

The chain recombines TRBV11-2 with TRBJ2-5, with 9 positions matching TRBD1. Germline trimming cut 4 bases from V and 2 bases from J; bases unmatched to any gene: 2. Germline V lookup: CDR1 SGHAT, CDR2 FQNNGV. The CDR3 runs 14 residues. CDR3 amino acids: CASSYGQGQETQYF. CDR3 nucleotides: TGTGCCAGCAGCTATGGACAGGGGCAAGAGACCCAGTACTTC.

CDR3 DNA: TGCGCCAGCAGCTTGCTGGGGACTAGCGGGAGGGGAGTGAGTAACCAAGAGACCCAGTACTTC. It yields the protein CASSLLGTSGRGVSNQETQYF. The genes are TRBV5-1 and TRBJ2-5; 16 nucleotides agree with TRBD2. Trimming took 1 base from V and 0 from J; bases not matched to a gene: 12. The germline gives CDR1 SGHRS, CDR2 YFSETQ. This CDR3 contains 21 residues.

The CDR3 coding sequence is TGTGCCAGCAGCGGACGGGACAGGGAAGGCAGGAATGAGCAGTTCTTC. This translates into CASSGRDREGRNEQFF. The V call is TRBV11-3, the J call TRBJ2-1; 9 bases are shared with TRBD1. CDR1 and CDR2 from the germline V gene are SGHNT and YENEEA. The V gene end was trimmed by 5 bases and the J gene end by 7 bases; junction bases not matched to a gene: 12. The CDR3 covers 16 residues.

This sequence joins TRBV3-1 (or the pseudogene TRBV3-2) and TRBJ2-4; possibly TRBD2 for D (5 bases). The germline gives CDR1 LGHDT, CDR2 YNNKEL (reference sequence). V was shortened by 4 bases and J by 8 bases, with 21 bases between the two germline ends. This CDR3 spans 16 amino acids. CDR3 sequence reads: CASSPPRRGRVDIQYF. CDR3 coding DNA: TGTGCCAGCAGCCCACCCCGCCGGGGAAGGGTGGACATTCAGTACTTC.

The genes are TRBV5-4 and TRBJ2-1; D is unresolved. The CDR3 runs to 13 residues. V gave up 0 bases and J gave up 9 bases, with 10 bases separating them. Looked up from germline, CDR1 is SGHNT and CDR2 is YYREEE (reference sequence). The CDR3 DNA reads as TGTGCCAGCAGCTTGGGCCCCCAGGCTGAGCAGTTCTTC. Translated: CASSLGPQAEQFF.

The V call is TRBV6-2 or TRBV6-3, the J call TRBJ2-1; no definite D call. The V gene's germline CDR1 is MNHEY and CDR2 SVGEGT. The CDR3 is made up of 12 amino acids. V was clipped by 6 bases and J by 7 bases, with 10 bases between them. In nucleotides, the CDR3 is TGTGCCAGCAGCCACTCTCATAATGAGCAGTTCTTC. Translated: CASSHSHNEQFF.

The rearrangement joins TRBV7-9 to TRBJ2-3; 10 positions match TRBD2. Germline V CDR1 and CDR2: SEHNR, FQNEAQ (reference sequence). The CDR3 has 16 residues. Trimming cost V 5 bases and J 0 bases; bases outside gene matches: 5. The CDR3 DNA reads TGTGCCAGCAGCCGACAAGCGGGGGGGAGCACAGATACGCAGTATTTT. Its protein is CASSRQAGGSTDTQYF.

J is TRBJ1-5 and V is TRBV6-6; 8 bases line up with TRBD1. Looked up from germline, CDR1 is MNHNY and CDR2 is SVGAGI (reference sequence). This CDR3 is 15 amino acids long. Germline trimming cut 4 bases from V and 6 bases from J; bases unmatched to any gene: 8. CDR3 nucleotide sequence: TGTGCCAGCAGTTGGCAACAGGGGGGAGGTCAGCCCCAGCATTTT. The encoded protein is CASSWQQGGGQPQHF.

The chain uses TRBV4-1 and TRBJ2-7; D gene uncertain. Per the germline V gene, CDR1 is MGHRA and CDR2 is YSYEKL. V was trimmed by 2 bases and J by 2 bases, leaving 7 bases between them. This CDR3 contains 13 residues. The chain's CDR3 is CASSQMTPYEQYF. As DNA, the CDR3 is TGCGCCAGCAGCCAAATGACACCCTACGAGCAGTACTTC.

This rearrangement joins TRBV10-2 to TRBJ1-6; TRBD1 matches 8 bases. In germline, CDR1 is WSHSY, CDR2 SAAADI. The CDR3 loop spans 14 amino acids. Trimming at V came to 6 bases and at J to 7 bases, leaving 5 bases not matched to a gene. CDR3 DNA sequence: TGCGCCAGCAGGAGGGGACAGGAGAATTCACCCCTCCACTTT. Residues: CASRRGQENSPLHF.

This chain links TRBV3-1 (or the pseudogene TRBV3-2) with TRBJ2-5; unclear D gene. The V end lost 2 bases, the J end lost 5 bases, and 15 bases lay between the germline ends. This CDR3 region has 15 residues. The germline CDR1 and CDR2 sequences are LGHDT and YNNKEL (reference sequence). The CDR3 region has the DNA TGTGCCAGCAGCCAATCCCCCGGGTTCCGGGAGACCCAGTACTTC. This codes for CASSQSPGFRETQYF.

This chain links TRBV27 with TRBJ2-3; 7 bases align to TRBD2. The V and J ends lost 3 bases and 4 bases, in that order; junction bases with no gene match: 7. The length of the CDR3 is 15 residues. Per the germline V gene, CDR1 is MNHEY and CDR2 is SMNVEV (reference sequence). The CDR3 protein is CASSFMGREADTQYF. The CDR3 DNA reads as TGTGCCAGCAGTTTCATGGGGAGGGAAGCAGATACGCAGTATTTT.

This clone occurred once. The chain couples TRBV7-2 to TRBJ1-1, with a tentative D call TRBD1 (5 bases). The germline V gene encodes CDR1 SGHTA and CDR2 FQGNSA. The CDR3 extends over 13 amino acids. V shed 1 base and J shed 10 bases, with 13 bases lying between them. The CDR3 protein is CASSLGAGNSAFF. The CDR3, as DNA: TGTGCCAGCAGCTTAGGGGCAGGGAACTCAGCTTTCTTT.

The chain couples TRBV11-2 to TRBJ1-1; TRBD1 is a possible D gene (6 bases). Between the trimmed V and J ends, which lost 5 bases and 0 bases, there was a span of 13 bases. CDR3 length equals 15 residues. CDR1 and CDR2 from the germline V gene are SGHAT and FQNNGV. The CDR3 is CASSPNREMNTEAFF. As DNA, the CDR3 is TGTGCCAGCAGCCCAAACAGGGAGATGAACACTGAAGCTTTCTTT.

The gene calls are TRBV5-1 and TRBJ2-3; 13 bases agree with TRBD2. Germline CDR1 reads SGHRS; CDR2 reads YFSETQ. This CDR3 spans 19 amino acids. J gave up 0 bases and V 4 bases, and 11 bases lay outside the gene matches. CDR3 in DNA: TGCGCCAGCAGCAAAGGGACTAGCGGGGTCGGGGGCAGCACAGATACGCAGTATTTT. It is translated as CASSKGTSGVGGSTDTQYF.

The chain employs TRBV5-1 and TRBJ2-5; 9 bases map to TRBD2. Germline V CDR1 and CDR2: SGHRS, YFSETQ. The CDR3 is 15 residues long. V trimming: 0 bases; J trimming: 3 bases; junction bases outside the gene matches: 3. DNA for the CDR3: TGCGCCAGCAGCTTGGTGGCTAGCGGGAAAGAGACCCAGTACTTC. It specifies CASSLVASGKETQYF.

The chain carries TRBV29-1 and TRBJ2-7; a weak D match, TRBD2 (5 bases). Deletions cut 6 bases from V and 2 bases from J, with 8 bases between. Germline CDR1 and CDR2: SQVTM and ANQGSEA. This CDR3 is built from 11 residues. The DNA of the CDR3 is TGCAGCGTCCGGGGTACCTACGAGCAGTACTTC. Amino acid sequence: CSVRGTYEQYF.

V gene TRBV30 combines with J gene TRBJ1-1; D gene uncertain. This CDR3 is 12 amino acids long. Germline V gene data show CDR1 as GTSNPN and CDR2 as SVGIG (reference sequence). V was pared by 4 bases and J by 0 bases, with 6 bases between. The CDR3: CAWTPVNTEAFF. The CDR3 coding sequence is TGTGCCTGGACTCCGGTGAACACTGAAGCTTTCTTT.

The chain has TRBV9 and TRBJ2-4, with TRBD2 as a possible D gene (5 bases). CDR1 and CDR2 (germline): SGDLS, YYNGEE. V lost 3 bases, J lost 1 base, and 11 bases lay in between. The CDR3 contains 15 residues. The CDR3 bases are TGTGCCAGCAGCGAAGGGCCGGGGGCCAAAAACATTCAGTACTTC. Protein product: CASSEGPGAKNIQYF.

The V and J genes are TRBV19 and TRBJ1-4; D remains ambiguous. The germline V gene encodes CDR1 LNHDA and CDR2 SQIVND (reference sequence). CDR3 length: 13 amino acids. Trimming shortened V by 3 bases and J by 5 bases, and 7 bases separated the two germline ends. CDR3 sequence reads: CASSMGLNEKLFF. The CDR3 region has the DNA TGTGCCAGTAGTATGGGCCTCAATGAAAAACTGTTTTTT.

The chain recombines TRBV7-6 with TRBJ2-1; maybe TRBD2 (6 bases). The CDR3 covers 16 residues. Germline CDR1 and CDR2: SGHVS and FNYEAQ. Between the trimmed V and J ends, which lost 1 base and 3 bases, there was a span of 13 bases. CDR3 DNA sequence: TGTGCCAGCAGCTTAGACGGGACTCAAATCTACAATGAGCAGTTCTTC. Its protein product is CASSLDGTQIYNEQFF.

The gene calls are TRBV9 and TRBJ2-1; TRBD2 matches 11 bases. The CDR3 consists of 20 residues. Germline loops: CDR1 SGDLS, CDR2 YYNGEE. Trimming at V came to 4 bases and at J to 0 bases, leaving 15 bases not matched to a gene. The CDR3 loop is CASSPIAGGMPKHSYNEQFF. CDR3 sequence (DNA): TGTGCCAGCAGCCCCATAGCGGGGGGGATGCCAAAACACTCCTACAATGAGCAGTTCTTC.

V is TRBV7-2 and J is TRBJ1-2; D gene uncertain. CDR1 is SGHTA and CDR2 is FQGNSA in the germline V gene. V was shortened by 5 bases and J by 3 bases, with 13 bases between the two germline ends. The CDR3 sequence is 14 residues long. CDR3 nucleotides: TGTGCCAGCAGCCCCAGAATTCTAGACTATGGCTACACCTTC. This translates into CASSPRILDYGYTF.

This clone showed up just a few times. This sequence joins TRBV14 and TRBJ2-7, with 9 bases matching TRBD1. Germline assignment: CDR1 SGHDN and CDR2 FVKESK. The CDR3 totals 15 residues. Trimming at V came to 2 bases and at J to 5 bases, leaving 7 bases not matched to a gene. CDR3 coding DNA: TGTGCCAGCAGCCAACTGGGGACAGGGTTTAACGAGCAGTACTTC. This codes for CASSQLGTGFNEQYF.

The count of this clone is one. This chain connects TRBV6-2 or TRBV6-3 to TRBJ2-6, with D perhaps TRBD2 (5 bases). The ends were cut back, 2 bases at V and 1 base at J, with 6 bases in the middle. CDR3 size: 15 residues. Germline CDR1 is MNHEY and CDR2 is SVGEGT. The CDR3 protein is CASSYGGSGANVLTF. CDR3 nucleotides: TGTGCCAGCAGTTACGGCGGGTCTGGGGCCAACGTCCTGACTTTC.

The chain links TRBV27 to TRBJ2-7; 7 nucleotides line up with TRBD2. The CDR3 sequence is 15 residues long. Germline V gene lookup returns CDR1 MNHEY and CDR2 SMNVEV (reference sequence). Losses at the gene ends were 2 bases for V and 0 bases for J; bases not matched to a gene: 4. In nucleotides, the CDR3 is TGTGCCAGCAGTTTAAAACTAGCGAGCTCCTACGAGCAGTACTTC. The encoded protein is CASSLKLASSYEQYF.